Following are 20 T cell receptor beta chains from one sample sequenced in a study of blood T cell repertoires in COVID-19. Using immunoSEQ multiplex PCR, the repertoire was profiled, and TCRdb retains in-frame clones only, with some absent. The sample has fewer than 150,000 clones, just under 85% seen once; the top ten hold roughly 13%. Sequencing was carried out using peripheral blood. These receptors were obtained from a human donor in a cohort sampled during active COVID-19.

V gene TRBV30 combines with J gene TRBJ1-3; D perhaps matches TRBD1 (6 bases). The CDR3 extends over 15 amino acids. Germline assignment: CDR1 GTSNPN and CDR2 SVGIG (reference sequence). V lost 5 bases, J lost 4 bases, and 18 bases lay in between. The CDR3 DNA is TGTGCCTGGGGGGAGTGGGACACGCTCGGAAACACCATATATTTT. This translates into CAWGEWDTLGNTIYF. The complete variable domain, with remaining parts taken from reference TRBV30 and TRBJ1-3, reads SQTIHQWPATLVQPVGSPLSLECTVEGTSNPNLYWYRQAAGRGLQLLFYSVGIGQISSEVPQNLSASRPQDRQFILSSKKLLLSDSGFYLCAWGEWDTLGNTIYFGEGSWLTVV.

The CDR3, as DNA: TGTGCCAGCGCGGCCACTTTGACAGGGGTCTATAATTCACCCCTCCACTTT. As protein: CASAATLTGVYNSPLHF. The chain combines TRBV27 with TRBJ1-6, with 8 nucleotides matching TRBD1. In germline, CDR1 is MNHEY, CDR2 SMNVEV (reference sequence). This CDR3 spans 17 amino acids. V trimming: 8 bases; J trimming: 3 bases; junction bases outside the gene matches: 12.

The CDR3 DNA follows: TGCGCCAGCAGCCCCTTAGCGGATTCCACAGATACGCAGTATTTT. As protein: CASSPLADSTDTQYF. This sequence joins TRBV5-1 and TRBJ2-3; TRBD2 is a possible D gene (6 bases). V was cut by 4 bases and J by 2 bases, with 14 bases left in between. This CDR3 is 15 amino acids long. Germline CDR1 is SGHRS and CDR2 is YFSETQ. Full variable domain (missing parts from reference TRBV5-1 and TRBJ2-3): KAGVTQTPRYLIKTRGQQVTLSCSPISGHRSVSWYQQTPGQGLQFLFEYFSETQRNKGNFPGRFSGRQFSNSRSEMNVSTLELGDSALYLCASSPLADSTDTQYFGPGTRLTVL.

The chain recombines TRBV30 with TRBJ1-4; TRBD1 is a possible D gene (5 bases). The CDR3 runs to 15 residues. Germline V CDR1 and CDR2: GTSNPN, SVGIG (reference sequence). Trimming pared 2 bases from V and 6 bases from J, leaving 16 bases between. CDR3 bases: TGTGCCTGGAGTCCCCGGGGGACCCTAGATGAAAAACTGTTTTTT. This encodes CAWSPRGTLDEKLFF.

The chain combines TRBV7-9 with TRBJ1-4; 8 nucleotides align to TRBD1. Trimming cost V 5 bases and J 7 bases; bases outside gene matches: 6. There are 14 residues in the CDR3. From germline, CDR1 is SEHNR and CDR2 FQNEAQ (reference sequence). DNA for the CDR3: TGTGCCAGCAGCAAGACAGGGGCGGGTGAAAAACTGTTTTTT. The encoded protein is CASSKTGAGEKLFF.

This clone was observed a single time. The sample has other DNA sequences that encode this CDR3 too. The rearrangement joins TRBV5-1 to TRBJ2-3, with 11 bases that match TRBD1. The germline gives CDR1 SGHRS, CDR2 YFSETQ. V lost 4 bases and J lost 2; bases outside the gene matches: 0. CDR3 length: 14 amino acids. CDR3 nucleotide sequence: TGCGCCAGCAGCGGACAGGGGGCCACAGATACGCAGTATTTT. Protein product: CASSGQGATDTQYF.

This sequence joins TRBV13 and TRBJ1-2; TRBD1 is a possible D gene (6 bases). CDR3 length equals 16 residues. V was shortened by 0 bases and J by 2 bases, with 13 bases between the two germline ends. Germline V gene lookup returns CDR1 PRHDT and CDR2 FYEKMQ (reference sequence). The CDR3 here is CASSLGPSGENYGYTF. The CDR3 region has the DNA TGTGCCAGCAGCTTAGGCCCATCAGGGGAGAACTATGGCTACACCTTC.

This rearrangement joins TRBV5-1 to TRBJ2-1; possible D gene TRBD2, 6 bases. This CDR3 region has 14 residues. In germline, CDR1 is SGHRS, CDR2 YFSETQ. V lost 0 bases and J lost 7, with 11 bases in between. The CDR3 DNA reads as TGCGCCAGCAGCTTGGCTCTAGCGAAGAATGAGCAGTTCTTC. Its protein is CASSLALAKNEQFF.

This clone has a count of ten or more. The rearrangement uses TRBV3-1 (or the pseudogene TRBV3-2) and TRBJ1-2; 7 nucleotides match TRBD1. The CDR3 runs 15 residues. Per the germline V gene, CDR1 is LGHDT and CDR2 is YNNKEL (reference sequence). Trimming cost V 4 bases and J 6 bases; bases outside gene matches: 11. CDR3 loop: CASSPEGGRGNGYTF. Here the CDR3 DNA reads TGTGCCAGCAGCCCGGAGGGAGGCAGGGGGAATGGCTACACCTTC.

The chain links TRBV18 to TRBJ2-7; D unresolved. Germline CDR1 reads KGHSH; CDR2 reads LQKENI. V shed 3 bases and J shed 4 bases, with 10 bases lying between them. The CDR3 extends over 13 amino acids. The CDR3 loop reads CASSPNSEYEQYF. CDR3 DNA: TGTGCCAGCTCACCCAACAGTGAATACGAGCAGTACTTC.

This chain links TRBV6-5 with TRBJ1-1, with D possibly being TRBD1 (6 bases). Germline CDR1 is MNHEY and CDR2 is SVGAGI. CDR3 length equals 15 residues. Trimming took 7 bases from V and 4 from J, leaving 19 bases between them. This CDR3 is CASTNWGGLGTEAFF. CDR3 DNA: TGTGCCAGCACCAACTGGGGGGGCCTGGGCACTGAAGCTTTCTTT.

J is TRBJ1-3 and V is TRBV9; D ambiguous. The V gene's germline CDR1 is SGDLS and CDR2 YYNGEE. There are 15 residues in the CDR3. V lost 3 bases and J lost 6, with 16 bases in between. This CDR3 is CASSGVSWAPNTIYF. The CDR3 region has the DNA TGTGCCAGCAGCGGCGTAAGTTGGGCACCAAACACCATATATTTT.

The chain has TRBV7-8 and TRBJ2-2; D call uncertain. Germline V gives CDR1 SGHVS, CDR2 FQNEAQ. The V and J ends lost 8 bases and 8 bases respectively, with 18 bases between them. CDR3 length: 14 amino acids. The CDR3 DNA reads TGTGCCAGCGCACTACCCTTGGCGACGGGGGAGCTGTTTTTT. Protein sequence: CASALPLATGELFF.

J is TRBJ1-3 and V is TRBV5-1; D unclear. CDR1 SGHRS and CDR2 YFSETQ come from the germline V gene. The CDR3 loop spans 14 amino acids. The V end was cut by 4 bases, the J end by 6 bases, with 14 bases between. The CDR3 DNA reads TGCGCCAGCAGCCCGGGCGGGCGTGAAAACACCATATATTTT. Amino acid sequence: CASSPGGRENTIYF.

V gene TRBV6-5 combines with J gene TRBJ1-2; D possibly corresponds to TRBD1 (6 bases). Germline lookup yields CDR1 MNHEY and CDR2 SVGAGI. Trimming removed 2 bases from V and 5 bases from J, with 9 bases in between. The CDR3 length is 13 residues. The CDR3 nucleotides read TGTGCCAGCAGTTACGACAGGTTTTATGGCTACACCTTC. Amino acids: CASSYDRFYGYTF.

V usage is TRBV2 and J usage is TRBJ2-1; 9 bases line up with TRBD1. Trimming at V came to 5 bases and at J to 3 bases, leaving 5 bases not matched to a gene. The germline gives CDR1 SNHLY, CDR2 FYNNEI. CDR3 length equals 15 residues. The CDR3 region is CASSSDRGGYNEQFF. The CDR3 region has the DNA TGTGCCAGCAGTAGTGACAGGGGGGGCTACAATGAGCAGTTCTTC. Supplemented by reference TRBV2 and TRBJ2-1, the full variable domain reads EPEVTQTPSHQVTQMGQEVILRCVPISNHLYFYWYRQILGQKVEFLVSFYNNEISEKSEIFDDQFSVERPDGSNFTLKIRSTKLEDSAMYFCASSSDRGGYNEQFFGPGTRLTVL.

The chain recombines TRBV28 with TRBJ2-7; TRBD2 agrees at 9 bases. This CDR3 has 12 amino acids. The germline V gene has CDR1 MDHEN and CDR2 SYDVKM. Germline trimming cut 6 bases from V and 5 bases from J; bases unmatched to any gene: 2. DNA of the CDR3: TGTGCCAGCAGGGGACTAGCCCACGAGCAGTACTTC. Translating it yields CASRGLAHEQYF.

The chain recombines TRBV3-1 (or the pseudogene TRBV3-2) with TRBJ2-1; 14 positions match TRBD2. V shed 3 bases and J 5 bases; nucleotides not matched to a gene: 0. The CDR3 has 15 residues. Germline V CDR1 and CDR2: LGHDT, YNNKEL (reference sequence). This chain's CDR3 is CASSQGLAGDNEQFF. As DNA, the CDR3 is TGTGCCAGCAGCCAGGGACTAGCGGGGGACAATGAGCAGTTCTTC.

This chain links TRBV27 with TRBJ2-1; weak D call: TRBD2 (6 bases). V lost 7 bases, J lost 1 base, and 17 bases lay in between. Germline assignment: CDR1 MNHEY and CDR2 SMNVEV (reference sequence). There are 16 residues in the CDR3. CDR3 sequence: CASNFGGATSYNEQFF. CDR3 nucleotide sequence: TGTGCCAGCAATTTCGGCGGGGCAACTTCCTACAATGAGCAGTTCTTC.

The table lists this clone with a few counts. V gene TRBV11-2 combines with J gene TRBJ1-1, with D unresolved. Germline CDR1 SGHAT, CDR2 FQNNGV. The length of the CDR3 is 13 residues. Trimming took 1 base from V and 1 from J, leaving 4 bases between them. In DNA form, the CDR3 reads TGTGCCAGCAGCTTAGCGCGGAACACTGAAGCTTTCTTT. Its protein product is CASSLARNTEAFF.